These 20 T cell receptor beta chains originate from one sample sequenced in a study of shared clonotypes between healthy human individuals. The data were produced by immunoSEQ multiplex PCR, yet TCRdb's version contains in-frame clones alone and is incomplete. Found here are roughly 490,000 clones, around 80% of them singletons; the top ten hold roughly 13%. The sample was PBMCs. The receptors shown here come from a woman between 40 and 55 years old in good health. Some clones in this sample may be carry-over from other donors' samples.

The V gene is TRBV7-2, the J gene TRBJ2-7; weak D call: TRBD2 (5 bases). The CDR3 totals 14 residues. Germline CDR1 reads SGHTA; CDR2 reads FQGNSA. Trimming removed 8 bases from V and 0 bases from J, with 14 bases in between. DNA for the CDR3: TGTGCCAGCCGATTTTCCGGGAACTCCTACGAGCAGTACTTC. As protein: CASRFSGNSYEQYF. Based on the CDR3 plus reference TRBV7-2 and TRBJ2-7, the full variable domain is GAGVSQSPSNKVTEKGKDVELRCDPISGHTALYWYRQSLGQGLEFLIYFQGNSAPDKSGLPSDRFSAERTGGSVSTLTIQRTQQEDSAVYLCASRFSGNSYEQYFGPGTRLTVT.

The sample holds a few counts of this clone. The J gene is TRBJ2-7, the V gene TRBV4-2; D uncertain. Trimming pared 0 bases from V and 2 bases from J, leaving 14 bases between. The CDR3 extends over 16 amino acids. Germline lookup yields CDR1 LGHNA and CDR2 YNFKEQ. The CDR3: CASSQDLTANAYEQYF. The DNA for the CDR3 is TGTGCCAGCAGCCAAGATCTCACAGCCAATGCCTACGAGCAGTACTTC.

The gene calls are TRBV6-1 and TRBJ2-1; 7 nucleotides line up with TRBD1. The CDR3 runs to 13 residues. V gave up 7 bases and J gave up 5 bases; unmatched junction bases: 5. CDR1 and CDR2 from the germline V gene are MNHNS and SASEGT. CDR3 sequence reads: CASTNRGHNEQFF. In DNA, the CDR3 is TGTGCCAGCACTAACAGGGGCCACAATGAGCAGTTCTTC.

CDR3 residues: CATGRDRGREQYF. In DNA form, the CDR3 reads TGTGCCACCGGCCGGGACAGGGGCCGTGAGCAGTACTTC. The V call is TRBV15, the J call TRBJ2-5; TRBD1 matches 10 bases. Germline assignment: CDR1 LNHNV and CDR2 YYDKDF (reference sequence). The CDR3 loop spans 13 amino acids. J lost 11 bases, V lost 8 bases, and 11 bases had no gene match. The full variable domain, completed using reference TRBV15 and TRBJ2-5, is DAMVIQNPRYQVTQFGKPVTLSCSQTLNHNVMYWYQQKSSQAPKLLFHYYDKDFNNEADTPDNFQSRRPNTSFCFLDIRSPGLGDTAMYLCATGRDRGREQYFGPGTRLLVL.

The V and J genes are TRBV10-2 and TRBJ2-7, with 16 bases aligning to TRBD2. This CDR3 has 17 amino acids. Germline V gene lookup returns CDR1 WSHSY and CDR2 SAAADI. V trimming: 6 bases; J trimming: 0 bases; junction bases outside the gene matches: 5. CDR3 amino acids: CASSRGTSGRASYEQYF. The CDR3 nucleotides read TGCGCCAGCAGCCGTGGGACTAGCGGGAGGGCCTCCTACGAGCAGTACTTC.

The chain has TRBV6-6 and TRBJ2-3; 8 bases are shared with TRBD2. This CDR3 region has 15 residues. The germline CDR1 and CDR2 sequences are MNHNY and SVGAGI (reference sequence). J gave up 0 bases and V 6 bases, and 5 bases lay outside the gene matches. CDR3 in DNA: TGTGCCAGCAGGCTAGCGGGCACTAGCACAGATACGCAGTATTTT. This sequence encodes CASRLAGTSTDTQYF.

The J gene is TRBJ2-7, the V gene TRBV28; D may correspond to TRBD1 or TRBD2 (7 bases each). Trimming removed 7 bases at V and 5 bases at J, with 18 bases between. The germline V gene encodes CDR1 MDHEN and CDR2 SYDVKM. The CDR3 length is 14 residues. The CDR3 bases are TGTGCCAGCACCCCAGGGGGGGATTGGGACGAGCAGTACTTC. The encoded protein is CASTPGGDWDEQYF.

This clone was seen at least ten times. CDR3 DNA sequence: TGTGCCAGCAGACCGTTACCCAAGACTTACGAGCAGTACTTC. The encoded protein is CASRPLPKTYEQYF. The chain uses TRBV28 and TRBJ2-7; D is unresolved. CDR1 and CDR2 (germline): MDHEN, SYDVKM. The CDR3 loop spans 14 amino acids. V lost 6 bases and J lost 4, with 16 bases in between. The whole variable domain, remainder taken from reference TRBV28 and TRBJ2-7, is DVKVTQSSRYLVKRTGEKVFLECVQDMDHENMFWYRQDPGLGLRLIYFSYDVKMKEKGDIPEGYSVSREKKERFSLILESASTNQTSMYLCASRPLPKTYEQYFGPGTRLTVT.

The chain uses TRBV7-8 and TRBJ2-2; 7 bases map to TRBD2. Trimming at V came to 1 base and at J to 1 base, leaving 3 bases not matched to a gene. The CDR3 has 16 amino acids. Germline lookup yields CDR1 SGHVS and CDR2 FQNEAQ. The CDR3 coding sequence is TGTGCCAGCAGCTTAGTATGGACTAGGAACACCGGGGAGCTGTTTTTT. This codes for CASSLVWTRNTGELFF.

The chain recombines TRBV4-3 with TRBJ1-5; 9 bases fit TRBD1. J was trimmed by 2 bases and V by 1 base; bases with no gene match: 0. Per germline, CDR1 LGHNA and CDR2 YSLEER. The length of the CDR3 is 15 residues. CDR3 sequence reads: CASSQGTGGNQPQHF. For the CDR3, the DNA is TGCGCCAGCAGCCAAGGGACAGGGGGCAATCAGCCCCAGCATTTT.

Comments on this clone: This may arise from a read error, as a much more abundant clone is one base away. As the CDR3 is not closed by the conserved phenylalanine or tryptophan, this likely results from a read error. The chain carries TRBV5-4 and TRBJ1-2, with a tentative D call TRBD1 (5 bases). Germline V gene lookup returns CDR1 SGHNT and CDR2 YYREEE (reference sequence). The CDR3 totals 15 residues. V shed 4 bases and J shed 2 bases, with 15 bases lying between them. CDR3 amino acids: CASSPSGGQNYGYTL. The CDR3 bases are TGTGCCAGCAGCCCCTCGGGGGGTCAGAACTATGGCTACACCCTC.

The chain links TRBV27 to TRBJ2-5, with 11 bases identical to TRBD1. Germline CDR1 is MNHEY and CDR2 is SMNVEV (reference sequence). This CDR3 region has 17 residues. V was clipped by 6 bases and J by 4 bases; unmatched bases: 13. CDR3 sequence reads: CASRPPGTGGLVETQYF. DNA for the CDR3: TGTGCCAGCAGACCTCCGGGGACAGGGGGTTTGGTAGAGACCCAGTACTTC.

There are a few counts of this clone. The chain employs TRBV7-9 and TRBJ1-1, with 7 bases matching TRBD1. V trimming: 2 bases; J trimming: 8 bases; junction bases outside the gene matches: 8. There are 14 residues in the CDR3. Germline CDR1 and CDR2: SEHNR and FQNEAQ (reference sequence). This CDR3 reads CASSLPGDSREAFF. CDR3 nucleotide sequence: TGTGCCAGCAGCTTACCTGGGGACAGCAGAGAAGCTTTCTTT.

The chain carries TRBV27 and TRBJ2-5; D is perhaps TRBD1 (5 bases). The end of the DNA aligns better with TRBJ2-7, so the J call may be wrong. Germline-derived CDR1 and CDR2 are MNHEY and SMNVEV (reference sequence). The CDR3 loop spans 14 amino acids. CDR3 in amino acids: CASSPTRTLYEQYF. CDR3 coding DNA: TGTGCCAGCAGTCCCACTCGGACACTTTACGAGCAGTACTTC.

The genes are TRBV6-4 and TRBJ2-1; tentative D call: TRBD2 (7 bases). In germline, CDR1 is MRHNA, CDR2 SNTAGT. CDR3 length equals 16 residues. With 4 bases removed from V and 7 bases from J, the gap between germline ends came to 20 bases. The CDR3 nucleotides read TGTGCCAGCAGTGCCGGGGGGCAGCGGGGACGGAATGAGCAGTTCTTC. This encodes CASSAGGQRGRNEQFF.

This clone was found once. The chain is built from TRBV28 and TRBJ2-7; no definite D call. CDR3 length equals 12 residues. The V gene lost 6 bases and the J gene lost 1 base, with 7 bases spanning the gap. Looked up from germline, CDR1 is MDHEN and CDR2 is SYDVKM. As DNA, the CDR3 is TGTGCCAGCAGGGGATCTTCCTACGAGCAGTACTTC. Its translation is CASRGSSYEQYF. Filled out from reference TRBV28 and TRBJ2-7, the complete variable domain reads DVKVTQSSRYLVKRTGEKVFLECVQDMDHENMFWYRQDPGLGLRLIYFSYDVKMKEKGDIPEGYSVSREKKERFSLILESASTNQTSMYLCASRGSSYEQYFGPGTRLTVT.

The V gene is TRBV5-1, the J gene TRBJ1-5, with D perhaps matching TRBD1 (6 bases). CDR1 and CDR2 (germline): SGHRS, YFSETQ. The CDR3 runs to 15 residues. With 4 bases removed from V and 0 bases from J, the gap between germline ends came to 11 bases. The CDR3 here is CASSPGQTSNQPQHF. CDR3 nucleotides: TGCGCCAGCAGCCCGGGACAAACTAGCAATCAGCCCCAGCATTTT.

The chain recombines TRBV7-2 with TRBJ2-5; no clear D gene. The CDR3 spans 14 residues. V shed 1 base and J shed 6 bases, with 12 bases lying between them. Germline V lookup: CDR1 SGHTA, CDR2 FQGNSA. CDR3 in DNA: TGTGCCAGCAGCTTAGAATCTAGTATGAAGACCCAGTACTTC. Protein sequence: CASSLESSMKTQYF.

This chain connects TRBV4-1 to TRBJ2-2; D remains ambiguous. Trimming pared 1 base from V and 1 base from J, leaving 7 bases between. The CDR3 consists of 15 residues. Looked up from germline, CDR1 is MGHRA and CDR2 is YSYEKL. The CDR3 region has the DNA TGCGCCAGCAGCCAAGGAGCCGGGAACACCGGGGAGCTGTTTTTT. Translating it yields CASSQGAGNTGELFF.

The V and J genes are TRBV18 and TRBJ2-6; no clear D gene. This CDR3 has 15 amino acids. Germline V lookup: CDR1 KGHSH, CDR2 LQKENI. Trimming shortened V by 3 bases and J by 1 base, and 7 bases separated the two germline ends. The CDR3 region has the DNA TGTGCCAGCTCACCTAGCTTGTCTGGGGCCAACGTCCTGACTTTC. This translates into CASSPSLSGANVLTF.